The 8 T cell receptor beta chains listed next were all sequenced from one sample in a study of beta chain features in type 1 diabetes listed by TCRdb under 2018. Findings and caveats that apply to the study as a whole: In all four CD4+ subsets, TCRB CDR3 length was moderately but significantly shorter in type 1 diabetes patients.

The library came from the immunoSEQ multiplex PCR assay. All of the isolated RNA was reverse transcribed with the High Capacity cDNA Reverse Transcription Kit, so expressed TCRB transcripts were sequenced. TCRdb's version of the immuneACCESS table is confined to in-frame rearrangements and falls short of the full clone set. An unresolved V gene accounts for under half of the shortfall where checked; the remainder is of unknown origin. In all, the sample holds about 370,000 clones, and roughly a tenth of those were seen once. The ten largest make up approximately 0.6% of the sample. Their specific antigens are unknown. Specimen: central memory CD4+ T cells from blood. All receptors derive from a man in his thirties or forties with type 1 diabetes.

This clone showed up just a few times. The chain is built from TRBV5-1 and TRBJ2-5; 7 bases map to TRBD1. Looked up from germline, CDR1 is SGHRS and CDR2 is YFSETQ. J gave up 1 base and V 3 bases, and 6 bases lay outside the gene matches. CDR3 size: 15 residues. CDR3 nucleotide sequence: TGCGCCAGCAGCTCTGGGGCAGGGGGCCAAGAGACCCAGTACTTC. Its protein is CASSSGAGGQETQYF.

The chain combines TRBV21-1 with TRBJ2-5; the DNA was not used to check the table's D call, TRBD2. TRBV21-1 is a recognized pseudogene. CDR3 length: 13 residues. CDR3 amino acids: CATSEGSGETQYF. The CDR3 DNA reads TGTGCCACTTCGGAGGGGTCCGGAGAGACCCAGTACTTC.

This clone was picked up a small number of times. V usage is TRBV7-9 and J usage is TRBJ2-3; D remains ambiguous. Germline CDR1 reads SEHNR; CDR2 reads FQNEAQ (reference sequence). The V end lost 5 bases, the J end lost 4 bases, and 13 bases lay between the germline ends. The CDR3 length is 14 residues. In nucleotides, the CDR3 is TGTGCCAGCAGCGTTCCCGGCCGGCCAGATACGCAGTATTTT. Its protein is CASSVPGRPDTQYF. Full variable domain (missing parts from reference TRBV7-9 and TRBJ2-3): DTGVSQNPRHKITKRGQNVTFRCDPISEHNRLYWYRQTLGQGPEFLTYFQNEAQLEKSRLLSDRFSAERPKGSFSTLEIQRTEQGDSAMYLCASSVPGRPDTQYFGPGTRLTVL.

In nucleotides, the CDR3 is TGTGCCAGCAGCCCCGGACGGGGGTACGACAATGAGCAGTTCTTC. Translated, it gives CASSPGRGYDNEQFF. V is TRBV11-3 and J is TRBJ2-1; maybe TRBD2 (6 bases). V was pared by 5 bases and J by 5 bases, with 16 bases between. This CDR3 has 15 amino acids. The germline gives CDR1 SGHNT, CDR2 YENEEA.

In its sample, this clone was seen a few times. The rearrangement uses TRBV30 and TRBJ1-4; possible D gene TRBD1, 5 bases. The CDR3 length is 15 residues. Germline assignment: CDR1 GTSNPN and CDR2 SVGIG (reference sequence). V was pared by 1 base and J by 0 bases, with 9 bases between. The CDR3 here is CAWSDTGATNEKLFF. The CDR3 DNA sequence: TGTGCCTGGAGTGACACAGGAGCAACTAATGAAAAACTGTTTTTT.

This clone has more than one count but fewer than ten. J is TRBJ1-2 and V is TRBV28; possibly TRBD1 for D (5 bases). Germline CDR1 reads MDHEN; CDR2 reads SYDVKM. Trimming took 3 bases from V and 0 from J, leaving 11 bases between them. The CDR3 is 15 amino acids. The CDR3 DNA reads TGTGCCAGCAGTTTCCGGGGGAACGCTAACTATGGCTACACCTTC. It translates to CASSFRGNANYGYTF.

This chain links TRBV7-9 with TRBJ1-1; D remains unclear. The CDR3 is 14 amino acids. Germline V CDR1 and CDR2: SEHNR, FQNEAQ (reference sequence). Trimming removed 5 bases from V and 1 base from J, with 11 bases in between. The DNA of the CDR3 is TGTGCCAGCAGCCACCCGAGGGCGAACACTGAAGCTTTCTTT. Translating it yields CASSHPRANTEAFF.

This chain links TRBV28 with TRBJ2-7; 10 bases align to TRBD2. The CDR3 covers 15 residues. The V and J ends lost 4 bases and 0 bases, in that order; junction bases with no gene match: 3. Germline values: CDR1 MDHEN, CDR2 SYDVKM. The chain's CDR3 is CASSSPSGGSYEQYF. CDR3 DNA sequence: TGTGCCAGCAGTTCCCCTAGCGGGGGCTCCTACGAGCAGTACTTC.